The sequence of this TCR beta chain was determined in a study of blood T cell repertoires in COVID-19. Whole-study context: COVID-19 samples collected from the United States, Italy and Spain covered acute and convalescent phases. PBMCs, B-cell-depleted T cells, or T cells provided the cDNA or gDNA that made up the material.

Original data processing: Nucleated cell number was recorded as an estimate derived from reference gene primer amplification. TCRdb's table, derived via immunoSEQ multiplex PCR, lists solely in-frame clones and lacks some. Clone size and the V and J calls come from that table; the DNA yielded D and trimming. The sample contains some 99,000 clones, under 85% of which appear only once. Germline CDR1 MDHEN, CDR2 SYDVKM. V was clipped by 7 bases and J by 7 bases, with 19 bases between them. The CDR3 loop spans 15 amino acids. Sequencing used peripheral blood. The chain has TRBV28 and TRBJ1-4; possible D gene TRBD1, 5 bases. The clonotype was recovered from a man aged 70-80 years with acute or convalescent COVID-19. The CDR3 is CASNSGARNGEKLFF. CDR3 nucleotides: TGTGCCAGCAACTCTGGGGCGAGGAATGGTGAAAAACTGTTTTTT.